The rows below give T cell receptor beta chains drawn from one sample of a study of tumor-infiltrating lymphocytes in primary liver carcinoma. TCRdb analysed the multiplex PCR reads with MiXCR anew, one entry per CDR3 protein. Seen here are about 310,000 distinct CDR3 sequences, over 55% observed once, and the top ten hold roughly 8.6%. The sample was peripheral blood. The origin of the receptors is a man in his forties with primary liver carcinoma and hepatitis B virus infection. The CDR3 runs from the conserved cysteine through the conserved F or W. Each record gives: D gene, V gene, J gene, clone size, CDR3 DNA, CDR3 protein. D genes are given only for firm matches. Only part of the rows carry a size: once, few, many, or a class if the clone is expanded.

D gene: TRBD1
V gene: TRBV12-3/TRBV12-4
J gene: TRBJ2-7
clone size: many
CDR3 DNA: TGTGCCAGCAGTTTAGGGGGACAGACATACGAGCAGTACTTC
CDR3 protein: CASSLGGQTYEQYF

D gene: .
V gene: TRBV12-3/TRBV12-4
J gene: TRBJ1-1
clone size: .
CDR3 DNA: TGTGCTAGCAGTTCGGCAGACGGGAACACTGAAGCTTTCTTT
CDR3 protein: CASSSADGNTEAFF

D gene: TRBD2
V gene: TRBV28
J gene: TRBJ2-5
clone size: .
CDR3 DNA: TGTGCCAGCAGCCATGTAGCGGGCTCGACCCAGTACTTC
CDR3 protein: CASSHVAGSTQYF

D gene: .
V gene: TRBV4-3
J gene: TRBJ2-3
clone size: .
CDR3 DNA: TGCGCCAACAGCCAAGATCAGGCCAGGGTGAGCACAGATACGCAGTATTTT
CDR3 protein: CANSQDQARVSTDTQYF

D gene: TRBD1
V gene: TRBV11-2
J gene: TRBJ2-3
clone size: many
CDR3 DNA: TGTGCCAGCAGCCTCCTCGGAGGACAGGGGGCGATCAGTTCGCAGTATTTT
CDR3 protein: CASSLLGGQGAISSQYF

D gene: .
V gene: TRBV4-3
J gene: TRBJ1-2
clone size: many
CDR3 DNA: TGCGCCAGCAGCCAAGAAGGGAGGGGACGGGACTATGGCTACACCTTC
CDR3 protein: CASSQEGRGRDYGYTF

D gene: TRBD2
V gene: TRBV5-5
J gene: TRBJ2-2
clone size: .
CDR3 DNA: TGTGCCAGCAGCTGGGTGCGGGGGGCGAACCTCGGGGAGCTGTTTTTT
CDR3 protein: CASSWVRGANLGELFF

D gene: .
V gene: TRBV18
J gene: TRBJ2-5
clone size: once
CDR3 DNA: TGTGCCAGCTCACCGGGGAGGACCGAGACCCAGTACTTC
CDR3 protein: CASSPGRTETQYF

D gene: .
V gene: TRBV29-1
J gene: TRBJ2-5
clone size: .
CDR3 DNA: TGCAGCGTTGGTATGGCAGGACAAGAGATCCAGTACTTC
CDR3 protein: CSVGMAGQEIQYF

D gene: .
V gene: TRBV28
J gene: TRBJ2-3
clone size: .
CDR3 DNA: TGTGCCAGCAGTTTAGACCCACCGGGGGGCACCAAAGATACGCAGTATTTT
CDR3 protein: CASSLDPPGGTKDTQYF

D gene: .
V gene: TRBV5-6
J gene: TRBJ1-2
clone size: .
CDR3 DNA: TGTGCCGGGGGGCGAATGACAAATCCCTATGGCTACACCTTC
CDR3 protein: CAGGRMTNPYGYTF

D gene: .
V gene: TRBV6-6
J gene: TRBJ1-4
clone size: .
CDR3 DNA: TGTGCCAGCAGTGATCGGGGAGGGCCCACTAATAAAAAACTGTTTTTT
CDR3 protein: CASSDRGGPTNKKLFF

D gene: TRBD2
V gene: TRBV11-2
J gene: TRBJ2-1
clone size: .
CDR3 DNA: TGTGCCAACAGTCCTCTAGCGGGAGACGACAATGAGCAGTTCTTC
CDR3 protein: CANSPLAGDDNEQFF

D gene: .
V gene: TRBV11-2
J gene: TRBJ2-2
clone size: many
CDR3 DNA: TGTGCCAGCAGCCCCAGACTCGCCCCCCAGGACACCGGGGAGCTGTTTTTT
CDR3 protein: CASSPRLAPQDTGELFF

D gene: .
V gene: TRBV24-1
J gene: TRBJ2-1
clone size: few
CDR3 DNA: TGTGCCACCAGTAGGGCGGGATCACTCAATGAGCAGTTCTTC
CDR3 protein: CATSRAGSLNEQFF

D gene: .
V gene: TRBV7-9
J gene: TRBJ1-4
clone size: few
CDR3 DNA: TGTGCCAGCAGTTCGGGAGGGACGCTCAATGAAAAACTGTTTTTT
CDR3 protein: CASSSGGTLNEKLFF